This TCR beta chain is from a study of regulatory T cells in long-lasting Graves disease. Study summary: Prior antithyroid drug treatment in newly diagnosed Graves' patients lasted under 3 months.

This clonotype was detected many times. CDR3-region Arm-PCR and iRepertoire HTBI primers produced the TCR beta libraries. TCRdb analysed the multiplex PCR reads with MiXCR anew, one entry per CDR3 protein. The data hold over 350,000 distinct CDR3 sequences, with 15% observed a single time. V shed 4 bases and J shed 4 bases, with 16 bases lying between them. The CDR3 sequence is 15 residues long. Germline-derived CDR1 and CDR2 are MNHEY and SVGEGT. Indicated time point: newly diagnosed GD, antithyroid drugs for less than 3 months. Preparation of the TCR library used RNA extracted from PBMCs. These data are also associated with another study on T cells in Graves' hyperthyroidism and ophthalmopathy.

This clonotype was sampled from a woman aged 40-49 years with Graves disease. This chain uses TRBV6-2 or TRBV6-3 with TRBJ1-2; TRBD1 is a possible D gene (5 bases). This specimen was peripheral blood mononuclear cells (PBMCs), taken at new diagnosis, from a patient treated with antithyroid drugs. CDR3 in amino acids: CASSFLTDAGYGYTF. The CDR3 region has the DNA TGTGCCAGCAGTTTCCTGACAGATGCTGGCTATGGCTACACCTTC.